This T cell receptor beta chain came from a study of cytomegalovirus exposure and HLA in healthy donors. Study in general: The early release's HLA-typed donors yielded tens of millions of unique TCRs. Points from the study as a whole: Later analysis found that TCR beta chains associated with HLA were more clonally expanded than other, equally common chains. In presence/absence analyses, roughly uniform sequencing depth across donors was assumed. Some V segments, TRBV6-2 and TRBV6-3 among them, were indistinguishable and were therefore excluded.

PCR was performed using 60 Vbeta and 13 Jbeta primers. The table came from immunoSEQ multiplex PCR; TCRdb's copy has only in-frame clones and leaves some out. The table records some 120,000 clones, around three quarters of them present only once. Of note for this clone: Its antigen is as yet unknown.

V lost 6 bases and J lost 0, with 5 bases in between. Germline CDR1 SEHNR, CDR2 FQNEAQ (reference sequence). The CDR3 runs to 13 residues. The chain has TRBV7-9 and TRBJ1-4, with D uncertain. What was sequenced was PBMCs. This receptor was obtained from a young man in good health and CMV-seropositive. The CDR3 sequence: CASSLTTNEKLFF. The CDR3 DNA reads as TGTGCCAGCAGTCTTACAACTAATGAAAAACTGTTTTTT. The whole variable domain, remainder taken from reference TRBV7-9 and TRBJ1-4, is DTGVSQNPRHKITKRGQNVTFRCDPISEHNRLYWYRQTLGQGPEFLTYFQNEAQLEKSRLLSDRFSAERPKGSFSTLEIQRTEQGDSAMYLCASSLTTNEKLFFGSGTQLSVL.